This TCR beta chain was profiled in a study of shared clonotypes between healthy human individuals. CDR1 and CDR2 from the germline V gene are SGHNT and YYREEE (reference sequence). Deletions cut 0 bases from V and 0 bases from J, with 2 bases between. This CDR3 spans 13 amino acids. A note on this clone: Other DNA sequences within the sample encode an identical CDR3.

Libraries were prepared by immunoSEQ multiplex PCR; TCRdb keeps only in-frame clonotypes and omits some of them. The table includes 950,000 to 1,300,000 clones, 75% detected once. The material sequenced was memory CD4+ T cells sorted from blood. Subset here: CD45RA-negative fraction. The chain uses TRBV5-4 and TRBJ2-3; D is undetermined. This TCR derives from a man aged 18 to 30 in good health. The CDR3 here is CASSLASTDTQYF. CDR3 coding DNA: TGTGCCAGCAGCTTGGCCAGCACAGATACGCAGTATTTT.